A selection of T cell receptor beta chains follows, all from one sample in a study of monozygotic twins with cystic fibrosis. The protocol was immunoSEQ multiplex PCR, while the TCRdb copy is restricted to in-frame clones and leaves out a portion. The data show 13,000 or so clones, 80% to 90% seen once. What was sequenced was blood. These receptors originate from a boy aged 5-17 years with cystic fibrosis. Each CDR3 is given with its conserved first and last residue. D genes are given only for firm matches. Clone size is given for some rows only: seen once, a few or many times, or a class if the clone is expanded.

j_call d_call clone_size v_call cdr3_nt cdr3_aa
TRBJ1-2 NA NA TRBV30 TGTGCCTGGAGACAGGAATACTATGGCTACACCTTC CAWRQEYYGYTF
TRBJ2-1 NA NA TRBV18 TGTGCCAGCTCACCGGGACGGCTATACAATGAGCAGTTCTTC CASSPGRLYNEQFF
TRBJ1-2 TRBD1 NA TRBV19 TGTGCCAGTAGCATTCCCTGGGACAGACGTGGCTACACCTTC CASSIPWDRRGYTF
TRBJ1-1 TRBD1 NA TRBV29-1 TGCAGCGTTGAGAGGGACAGCTCAAACACTGAAGCTTTCTTT CSVERDSSNTEAFF
TRBJ2-7 NA NA TRBV7-9 TGTGCCAGCAGCTTTCGGGGCTACGAGCAGTACTTC CASSFRGYEQYF
TRBJ2-7 NA NA TRBV10-3 TGTGCCATCAGTGGGCTGGGGGGACCCTCCTACGAGCAGTACTTC CAISGLGGPSYEQYF
TRBJ1-1 NA NA TRBV5-6 TGTGCCAGCAGCTTGGCGGGGCCCACTGAAGCTTTCTTT CASSLAGPTEAFF
TRBJ2-1 TRBD2 NA TRBV14 TGTGCCAGCGGAGATAGCGGGAGCTCCTACAATGAGCAGTTCTTC CASGDSGSSYNEQFF
TRBJ2-6 NA NA TRBV6-4 TGTGCCAGCAGTGAGGGCTCTGGGGCCAACGTCCTGACTTTC CASSEGSGANVLTF
TRBJ1-2 NA NA TRBV2 TGTGCCAGCAAGGTGGAGCGAGGCGGCTACACCTTC CASKVERGGYTF
TRBJ2-1 NA NA TRBV6-5 TGTGCCAGCAGTTTCGGGCTTCCCCCCGCCAATGAGCAGTTCTTC CASSFGLPPANEQFF
TRBJ1-4 NA NA TRBV5-6 TGTGCCAGCAGCTTATTGGTTCGAAGGAATGAAAAACTGTTTTTT CASSLLVRRNEKLFF
TRBJ1-4 NA NA TRBV7-8 TGTGCCAGCAGCTCAGTGGGGACGGGCGATGAAAAACTGTTTTTT CASSSVGTGDEKLFF
TRBJ1-2 NA NA TRBV6-6 TGTGCCAGCAGGGAATTGACCGCTAACTATGGCTACACCTTC CASRELTANYGYTF
TRBJ1-1 NA NA TRBV27 TGTGCCAGCAGCCCCGGGTATGACACTGAAGCTTTCTTT CASSPGYDTEAFF
TRBJ1-4 NA NA TRBV7-9 TGTGCCAGCAGTTCGGTTGCAACTAATGAAAAACTGTTTTTT CASSSVATNEKLFF
TRBJ1-1 TRBD1 NA TRBV6-5 TGTGCCAGCAGTTACGGACAGGGGGCTGAAGCTTTCTTT CASSYGQGAEAFF
TRBJ1-1 NA NA TRBV7-9 TGTGCCAGCAGGTCACCCCCGTGGAGGGTTCGAGAGGGGAACACTGAAGCTTTCTTT CASRSPPWRVREGNTEAFF
TRBJ2-3 NA NA TRBV5-1 TGCGCCAGCAGATGGGCAGCTCTCACAGATACGCAGTATTTT CASRWAALTDTQYF
TRBJ2-7 NA NA TRBV7-6 TGTGCCAGCGCCCGTGGGCGAGGGGTTTTTTACGAGCAGTACTTC CASARGRGVFYEQYF
TRBJ2-7 NA NA TRBV7-2 TGTGCCAGCAGCTTTTCGCTGGCTAGCGTCTCCTACGAGCAGTACTTC CASSFSLASVSYEQYF
TRBJ2-2 NA NA TRBV30 TGTGCCTGGGCACCGGGACCCATGGGCACCGGGGAGCTGTTTTTT CAWAPGPMGTGELFF
TRBJ2-1 NA NA TRBV15 TGTGCCACCAGCAGAGATTATGACCTAAGCTCCTACAATGAGCAGTTCTTC CATSRDYDLSSYNEQFF
TRBJ2-3 NA NA TRBV4-1 TGCGCCAGCAGCCCCCAACGCGAGGGTTGGGTGGTTTTAGATACGCAGTATTTT CASSPQREGWVVLDTQYF
TRBJ1-1 TRBD1 few TRBV11-3 TGTGCCAGCAGCCCAGGGGGCGTAGGGGGGGTAAACACTGAAGCTTTCTTT CASSPGGVGGVNTEAFF